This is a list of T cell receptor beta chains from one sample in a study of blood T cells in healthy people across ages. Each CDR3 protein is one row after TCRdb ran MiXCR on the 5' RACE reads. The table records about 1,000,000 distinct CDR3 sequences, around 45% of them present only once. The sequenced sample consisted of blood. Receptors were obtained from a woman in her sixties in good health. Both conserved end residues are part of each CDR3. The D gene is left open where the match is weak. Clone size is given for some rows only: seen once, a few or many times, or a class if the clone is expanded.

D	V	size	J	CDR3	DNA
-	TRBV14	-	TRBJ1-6	CASSQTGRNSPLHF	TGTGCCAGCAGCCAAACGGGGCGCAATTCACCCCTCCACTTT
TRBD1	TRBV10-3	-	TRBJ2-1	CAISPGQGADEQFF	TGTGCCATCAGTCCGGGACAGGGGGCGGATGAGCAGTTCTTC
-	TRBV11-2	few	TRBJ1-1	CASSLDAEVRGDTEAFF	TGTGCCAGCAGCTTAGATGCTGAGGTTAGGGGGGACACTGAAGCTTTCTTT
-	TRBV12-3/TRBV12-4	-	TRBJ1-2	CASRGRASISYTF	TGTGCCAGCAGGGGCAGAGCTTCTATTAGCTACACCTTC
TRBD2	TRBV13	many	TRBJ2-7	CASSSSGTSYEQYF	TGTGCCAGCAGCTCTAGCGGGACTTCCTACGAGCAGTACTTC
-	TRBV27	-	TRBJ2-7	CASSLVAEDLYEQYF	TGTGCCAGCAGTTTGGTAGCGGAAGACCTGTACGAGCAGTACTTC
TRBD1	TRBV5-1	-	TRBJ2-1	CASSLSGTGLDEQFF	TGCGCCAGCAGCTTGTCCGGGACAGGTTTGGATGAGCAGTTCTTC
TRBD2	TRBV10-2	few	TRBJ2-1	CASSGHELAESYNEQFF	TGCGCCAGCAGCGGCCACGAGCTAGCGGAATCCTACAATGAGCAGTTCTTC
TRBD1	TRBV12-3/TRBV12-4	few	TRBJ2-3	CASSHYRGRFTDTQYF	TGTGCCAGCAGCCATTACAGGGGGCGGTTCACAGATACGCAGTATTTT
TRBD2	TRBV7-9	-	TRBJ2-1	CASSLGGLAGVAGEQFF	TGTGCCAGCAGCTTAGGTGGACTAGCGGGAGTTGCTGGAGAGCAGTTCTTC